The 3 T cell receptor beta chains in this list originate from one sample, sequenced in a study of OX40 agonist ivuxolimab in advanced cancers. Library construction relied on the immunoSEQ multiplex PCR assay. TCRdb provides this immuneACCESS table in a form limited to in-frame rearrangements. Some clones are lacking; in checked studies, under half of them reflect an unresolved V gene, and why the rest are absent is not known. For this sample there are 55,000 to 70,000 clones; just over 85% appear just once. Jointly, the top ten make up roughly 0.95% of the sample. The sequencing used CD4+ or CD8+ T cells sorted from blood, collected in a trial of the OX40 agonist ivuxolimab. Source of these receptors: an adult with an advanced solid tumor such as melanoma, head and neck, liver or kidney cancer.

A single count supports this clone. The rearrangement joins TRBV7-6 to TRBJ1-4; D possibly corresponds to TRBD1 (6 bases). CDR1 and CDR2 (germline): SGHVS, FNYEAQ. The CDR3 runs to 16 residues. Trimming shortened V by 5 bases and J by 3 bases, and 16 bases separated the two germline ends. In DNA, the CDR3 is TGTGCCAGCAGCCCGAGTGGGGGGCTATCTAATGAAAAACTGTTTTTT. Translation: CASSPSGGLSNEKLFF.

The V and J genes are TRBV6-1 and TRBJ1-6; possibly TRBD1 for D (6 bases). The CDR3 consists of 13 residues. Trimming removed 6 bases at V and 6 bases at J, with 9 bases between. Germline V gene data show CDR1 as MNHNS and CDR2 as SASEGT. This CDR3 is CASRQGTNSPLHF. The CDR3 nucleotides read TGTGCCAGCAGACAGGGAACTAATTCACCCCTCCACTTT.

The CDR3 nucleotides are TGTGCCAGCAGCCTCCGACAGGGGCCATACAATGAGCAGTTCTTC. Amino acid sequence: CASSLRQGPYNEQFF. The chain carries TRBV7-2 and TRBJ2-1; TRBD1 matches at 8 bases. Trimming cost V 5 bases and J 4 bases; bases outside gene matches: 7. The CDR3 is 15 residues long. The V gene's germline CDR1 is SGHTA and CDR2 FQGNSA.